What follows describes a single T cell receptor beta chain. PCR employed 60 Vbeta and 13 Jbeta primers. Generated by immunoSEQ multiplex PCR, the TCRdb table keeps only in-frame clones and is missing some. The sample yields roughly 200,000 clones, 87% seen once. Germline assignment: CDR1 SEHNR and CDR2 FQNEAQ (reference sequence). This CDR3 is 15 amino acids long. The data were obtained in a study of cytomegalovirus exposure and HLA in healthy donors. The sequenced sample was PBMCs. This receptor was identified in a man aged 25 to 45 in good health and CMV-seronegative. The rearrangement links TRBV7-9 to TRBJ2-5, with D perhaps TRBD2 (6 bases). The J call could be wrong; TRBJ2-7 is a better fit for the DNA end. This CDR3 reads CASSQGLRHWDEQYF. CDR3 coding DNA: TGTGCCAGCAGCCAAGGACTACGACACTGGGACGAGCAGTACTTC.